This TCR beta chain derives from a study of CD8 T cells in Susac syndrome. Findings of the study overall: No clonal expansion appeared among CD4+ T cells in Susac patients.

Turning to this clonotype: The target antigen is unknown.

Germline V gene data show CDR1 as DFQATT and CDR2 as SNEGSKA (reference sequence). Trimming removed 4 bases from V and 0 bases from J; junction bases left unmatched: 7. CDR3 length: 16 amino acids. After extraction with the RNeasy kit, about 0.5 to 1 ug of the RNA was reverse transcribed using random hexamers. Amplification of TCR beta CDR3 across 54 Vbeta and 13 Jbeta was performed with immunoSEQ multiplex PCR. TCRdb re-called the immunoSEQ multiplex PCR reads with MiXCR, one entry per CDR3 protein. The profile shows about 140,000 distinct CDR3 sequences, 90% to 97% of them singletons. CD8+ and CD4+ T cells were negatively isolated; TEMRA cells were FACS-enriched.

The sample was CD4+ T cells from PBMCs. This TCR was sampled from a human donor with Susac syndrome. The chain employs TRBV20-1 and TRBJ2-2, with 8 bases matching TRBD2. CDR3: CSAIHSGGSNTGELFF. The DNA of the CDR3 is TGCAGTGCTATCCACAGCGGGGGCTCGAACACCGGGGAGCTGTTTTTT.